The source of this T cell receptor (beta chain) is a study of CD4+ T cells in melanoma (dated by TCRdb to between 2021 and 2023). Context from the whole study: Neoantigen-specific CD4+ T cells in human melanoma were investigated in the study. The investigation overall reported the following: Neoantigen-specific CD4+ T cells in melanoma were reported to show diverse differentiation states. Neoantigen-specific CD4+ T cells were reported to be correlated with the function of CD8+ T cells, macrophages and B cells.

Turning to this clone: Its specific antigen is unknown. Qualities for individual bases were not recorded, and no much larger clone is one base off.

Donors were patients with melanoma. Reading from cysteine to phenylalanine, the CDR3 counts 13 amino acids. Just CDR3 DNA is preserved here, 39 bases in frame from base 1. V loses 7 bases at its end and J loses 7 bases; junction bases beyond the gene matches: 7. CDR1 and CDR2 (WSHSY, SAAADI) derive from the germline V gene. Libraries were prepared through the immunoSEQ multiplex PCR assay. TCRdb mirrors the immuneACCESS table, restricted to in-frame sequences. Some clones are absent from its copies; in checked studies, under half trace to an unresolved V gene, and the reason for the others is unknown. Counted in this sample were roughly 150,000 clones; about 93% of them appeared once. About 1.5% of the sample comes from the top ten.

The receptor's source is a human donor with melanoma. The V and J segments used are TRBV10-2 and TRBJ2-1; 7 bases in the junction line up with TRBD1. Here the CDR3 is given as CASNWQGVNEQFF. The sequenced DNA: TGCGCCAGCAATTGGCAGGGGGTAAATGAGCAGTTCTTC.